This T cell receptor beta chain is from a study of monozygotic twins with inflammatory bowel disease. TCRdb re-called the 5' RACE reads; one entry per CDR3 protein, DNA not given. Its table records approximately 330,000 distinct CDR3 sequences. In germline, CDR1 is SGHVS, CDR2 FQNEAQ. This CDR3 spans 18 amino acids. The source of this sequence is a human donor with ulcerative colitis or Crohn's disease, or a healthy co-twin of an affected twin (not recorded which). The sample consisted of blood. The V call is TRBV7-8, the J call TRBJ2-1; the TCRdb D gene call, TRBD2, has no DNA to confirm it. The CDR3 spells CASSSSSRGTSGTNEQFF. The whole variable domain, filled in from reference TRBV7-8 and TRBJ2-1, reads GAGVSQSPRYKVAKRGQDVALRCDPISGHVSLFWYQQALGQGPEFLTYFQNEAQLDKSGLPSDRFFAERPEGSVSTLKIQRTQQEDSAVYLCASSSSSRGTSGTNEQFFGPGTRLTVL.